This TCR beta chain was observed in a study of T cells after somatic rescue of genetic block. Libraries were prepared by immunoSEQ multiplex PCR; TCRdb keeps only in-frame clonotypes and omits some of them. The repertoire holds 95,000 to 120,000 clones, over 80% seen once, with over 1.1% in the top ten. The ends lost 6 bases at V and 7 bases at J; junction bases unmatched: 3. The germline gives CDR1 SGHAT, CDR2 FQNNGV. This CDR3 is 12 amino acids long. The genes are TRBV11-2 and TRBJ2-1; the match to TRBD2 covers 7 bases. The source is a young woman. Sequencing was carried out using peripheral blood mononuclear cells (PBMCs). The CDR3 is CASRLLANEQFF. The CDR3 nucleotides are TGTGCCAGCAGGTTACTAGCGAATGAGCAGTTCTTC.